One sample yielded the 31 T cell receptor beta chains listed below, sequenced in a study of post-analysis software for immune sequencing data (dated by TCRdb to between 2015 and 2016). Antigen specificity for these receptors is unknown. Broad study findings and their caveats: Roughly 5 TRBV segments, including TRBV5-6, TRBV5-1 and TRBV20-1, were significantly more frequent in patients than controls.

The library came from PCR. TCRdb records Illumina HiSeq 2500 as the sequencer. To reduce PCR and sequencing biases, unique molecular identifiers were incorporated into the TCR beta cDNA libraries. TCRdb reran the public reads through fastp at Q25 and MiXCR, keeping productive beta chains. Rows with a matching CDR3 protein are joined into one entry that keeps the most common DNA and genes. The table for this sample lists approximately 350,000 distinct CDR3 sequences; roughly 35% of them were counted only once. The top ten hold about an eighth of the sample. What was sequenced was blood. Source of these receptors: a girl aged 5 to 17 with multiple sclerosis.

The chain combines TRBV12-3 or TRBV12-4 with TRBJ2-3, with no clear D. CDR3 size: 16 residues. The V gene lost 10 bases and the J gene lost 6 bases, with 26 bases spanning the gap. The CDR3 sequence: CAISPTPDQHPDTQYF. In nucleotides, the CDR3 is TGTGCCATTTCACCTACCCCAGACCAACACCCCGATACGCAGTATTTT.

V is TRBV6-1 and J is TRBJ1-5; D call uncertain. Germline V gene sequence: CDR1 MNHNS, CDR2 SASEGT. The CDR3 spans 14 residues. The CDR3 sequence: CASGKHLSNQPQHF. DNA for the CDR3: TGTGCTTCGGGTAAACACCTTAGCAATCAGCCCCAGCATTTT.

This chain joins TRBV14 and TRBJ2-7; D ambiguous. This CDR3 spans 12 amino acids. V lost 1 base and J 5 bases, leaving 6 bases between the germline ends. CDR1 is SGHDN and CDR2 is FVKESK in the germline V gene. The CDR3 DNA is TGTGCCAGCAGCCAAGCCCCCAACGAGCAGTACTTC. Protein: CASSQAPNEQYF.

The rearrangement uses TRBV5-8 and TRBJ1-6; D remains ambiguous. CDR3 length equals 10 residues. The V and J ends lost 7 bases and 9 bases respectively, with 5 bases between them. The germline gives CDR1 SGHTS, CDR2 YDEGEE. The CDR3 sequence: CASLSSPLHF. The CDR3 bases are TGTGCCAGCCTCAGTTCACCCCTCCACTTT.

Concerning this clonotype itself: An end of the junction does not agree with germline; a read error may underlie this. The chain carries TRBV6-1 and TRBJ1-6, with D uncertain. Germline CDR1 MNHNS, CDR2 SASEGT. This CDR3 is built from 13 residues. In DNA, the CDR3 is TGTGCCAGCAGCGAAGGATACGCCGGCACCTTCCACTTT. It yields the protein CASSEGYAGTFHF.

This clonotype was seen a few times. V gene TRBV11-3 combines with J gene TRBJ2-1; D perhaps matches TRBD2 (6 bases). The CDR3 extends over 14 amino acids. Germline CDR1 reads SGHNT; CDR2 reads YENEEA. The ends were cut back, 2 bases at V and 8 bases at J, with 13 bases in the middle. CDR3 loop: CASSLFGGSDEQFF. The CDR3 nucleotides read TGTGCCAGCAGCTTATTCGGAGGGTCGGATGAGCAGTTCTTC.

This chain connects TRBV7-2 to TRBJ2-5; 10 positions agree with TRBD1. The ends lost 5 bases at V and 3 bases at J; junction bases unmatched: 6. This CDR3 is built from 15 residues. The germline CDR1 and CDR2 sequences are SGHTA and FQGNSA. CDR3: CASSLRQGAKETQYF. For the CDR3, the DNA is TGTGCCAGCAGCCTTAGACAGGGGGCAAAAGAGACCCAGTACTTC.

This clonotype was observed a handful of times. The chain is built from TRBV7-9 and TRBJ2-1, with D perhaps matching TRBD1 (5 bases). The CDR3 extends over 15 amino acids. The ends were cut back, 5 bases at V and 8 bases at J, with 19 bases in the middle. Germline CDR1 and CDR2: SEHNR and FQNEAQ (reference sequence). CDR3 DNA: TGTGCCAGCAGCGCCTCAAGGGGTTTCGTCGATGAGCAGTTCTTC. Its protein is CASSASRGFVDEQFF.

This clonotype appeared a few times. The V call is TRBV28, the J call TRBJ2-3; D gene unclear. The CDR3 is 11 residues long. The germline V gene has CDR1 MDHEN and CDR2 SYDVKM. V was cut by 4 bases and J by 6 bases, with 5 bases left in between. CDR3 nucleotides: TGTGCCAGCAGTTCATACGATACGCAGTATTTT. This codes for CASSSYDTQYF.

The V call is TRBV29-1, the J call TRBJ2-3, with 9 nucleotides matching TRBD2. Germline values: CDR1 SQVTM, CDR2 ANQGSEA. J was trimmed by 2 bases and V by 6 bases; bases with no gene match: 9. The CDR3 runs to 15 residues. CDR3 sequence (DNA): TGCAGCGTGGATCGACTAGCGGACCACACAGATACGCAGTATTTT. Protein product: CSVDRLADHTDTQYF.

CDR3 residues: CASSLYQGEETQYF. In nucleotides, the CDR3 is TGTGCCAGCAGCTTATATCAGGGAGAAGAGACCCAGTACTTC. The chain recombines TRBV7-6 with TRBJ2-5; D is perhaps TRBD1 or TRBD2 (5 bases each). V lost 2 bases, J lost 3 bases, and 10 bases lay in between. The germline gives CDR1 SGHVS, CDR2 FNYEAQ. CDR3 length equals 14 residues.

This clonotype was seen a handful of times. V is TRBV5-1 and J is TRBJ2-5, with D hard to call. The germline gives CDR1 SGHRS, CDR2 YFSETQ. Trimming removed 4 bases at V and 5 bases at J, with 12 bases between. The CDR3 is 13 residues long. The chain's CDR3 is CASSPGLRETQYF. The CDR3 nucleotides read TGCGCCAGCAGCCCGGGCCTCCGGGAGACCCAGTACTTC.

This clonotype came up a few times. The chain links TRBV7-9 to TRBJ1-2; 7 nucleotides line up with TRBD1. The CDR3 has 13 amino acids. V trimming: 6 bases; J trimming: 3 bases; junction bases outside the gene matches: 4. Germline V gives CDR1 SEHNR, CDR2 FQNEAQ (reference sequence). CDR3 residues: CASRSGQYYGYTF. The CDR3, as DNA: TGTGCCAGCAGGTCGGGACAGTACTATGGCTACACCTTC.

The CDR3 region has the DNA TGTGCCAGCAGTTGGGGGGAGAGCGGCGGCACAGATACGCAGTATTTT. Amino acid sequence: CASSWGESGGTDTQYF. The rearrangement links TRBV12-3 or TRBV12-4 to TRBJ2-3, with D maybe TRBD2 (6 bases). This CDR3 region has 16 residues. Trimming shortened V by 4 bases and J by 1 base, and 15 bases separated the two germline ends.

The chain is built from TRBV20-1 and TRBJ1-2; 9 nucleotides align to TRBD1. With V trimmed by 6 bases and J by 8 bases, 13 bases remained unmatched. Germline CDR1 is DFQATT and CDR2 is SNEGSKA (reference sequence). The CDR3 is 14 amino acids. As DNA, the CDR3 is TGCAGTGCCCCCGGGACAGGGAGACTGAGCGGCTACACCTTC. It codes for CSAPGTGRLSGYTF.

This clonotype has only one observation. This chain connects TRBV9 to TRBJ1-2, with D unresolved. The CDR3 loop spans 15 amino acids. Trimming removed 0 bases at V and 4 bases at J, with 13 bases between. Germline CDR1 is SGDLS and CDR2 is YYNGEE. The CDR3: CASSVEGTKSYGYTF. Written as DNA, the CDR3 is TGTGCCAGCAGCGTAGAAGGAACCAAGTCCTATGGCTACACCTTC.

In the case of this clonotype: A junction boundary mismatches the germline segment, possibly from a read error. The chain couples TRBV25-1 to TRBJ2-7, with D perhaps matching TRBD1 (6 bases). Looked up from germline, CDR1 is MGHDK and CDR2 is SYGVNS. The CDR3 consists of 15 residues. The CDR3 sequence is CASSPTGIEVYEQCF. The CDR3 region has the DNA TGTGCCAGCAGTCCAACAGGGATAGAGGTCTACGAGCAGTGCTTC.

In its sample, this clonotype was seen many times. This chain uses TRBV5-1 with TRBJ2-5; no clear D. Trimming took off 0 bases at V and 5 bases at J, with 8 bases between the two ends. The CDR3 loop spans 13 amino acids. Germline CDR1 and CDR2: SGHRS and YFSETQ. CDR3 sequence: CASSLAGRETQYF. The CDR3 coding sequence is TGCGCCAGCAGCTTGGCGGGCAGGGAGACCCAGTACTTC. Based on the CDR3 plus reference TRBV5-1 and TRBJ2-5, the full variable domain is KAGVTQTPRYLIKTRGQQVTLSCSPISGHRSVSWYQQTPGQGLQFLFEYFSETQRNKGNFPGRFSGRQFSNSRSEMNVSTLELGDSALYLCASSLAGRETQYFGPGTRLLVL.

The V and J genes are TRBV25-1 and TRBJ2-7, with D possibly being TRBD2 (6 bases). V was cut by 1 base and J by 3 bases, with 13 bases left in between. Per germline, CDR1 MGHDK and CDR2 SYGVNS. The CDR3 spans 15 residues. CDR3 sequence reads: CASSELGGDLYEQYF. The CDR3 bases are TGTGCCAGCAGTGAATTAGGCGGGGACCTCTACGAGCAGTACTTC.

V is TRBV5-4 and J is TRBJ1-1; the match to TRBD1 covers 11 bases. CDR3 length: 17 residues. Germline loops: CDR1 SGHNT, CDR2 YYREEE (reference sequence). With 3 bases clipped from V and 0 bases from J, the junction kept 7 bases outside the gene matches. The CDR3 region is CASSSPGTGGVNTEAFF. As DNA, the CDR3 is TGTGCCAGCAGCTCCCCCGGGACAGGGGGTGTGAACACTGAAGCTTTCTTT.

The chain is built from TRBV7-2 and TRBJ2-3; D gene uncertain. V was shortened by 5 bases and J by 1 base, with 25 bases between the two germline ends. The CDR3 consists of 19 residues. Germline V gene data show CDR1 as SGHTA and CDR2 as FQGNSA. The CDR3 is CASSPPQKSSRFGTDTQYF. In DNA, the CDR3 is TGTGCCAGCAGCCCTCCCCAAAAGAGTAGCAGGTTTGGCACAGATACGCAGTATTTT.

The rearrangement links TRBV20-1 to TRBJ2-5; a possible D gene is TRBD2 (6 bases). The V and J ends lost 6 bases and 1 base respectively, with 12 bases between them. The germline CDR1 and CDR2 sequences are DFQATT and SNEGSKA (reference sequence). This CDR3 has 13 amino acids. CDR3 DNA sequence: TGCAGTGCGAGACTAGGACCCCAAGAGACCCAGTACTTC. This encodes CSARLGPQETQYF.

The chain joins TRBV7-9 to TRBJ2-1; D call uncertain. CDR1 SEHNR and CDR2 FQNEAQ come from the germline V gene (reference sequence). This CDR3 contains 16 residues. The V gene lost 5 bases and the J gene lost 7 bases, with 21 bases spanning the gap. Written as DNA, the CDR3 is TGTGCCAGCAGCCCCCCCTCGGCCAGTTTGGCGAATGAGCAGTTCTTC. As protein: CASSPPSASLANEQFF.

This clonotype turned up a few times. V usage is TRBV4-3 and J usage is TRBJ2-3; 8 bases are shared with TRBD1. The J segment lost 5 bases and the V segment lost 1 base, leaving 8 bases of the junction unmatched. Looked up from germline, CDR1 is LGHNA and CDR2 is YSLEER. The CDR3 consists of 16 residues. In DNA form, the CDR3 reads TGCGCCAGCAGCCAAGTTTCACAGGGGGTCAGAGATACGCAGTATTTT. Protein sequence: CASSQVSQGVRDTQYF.

The V and J genes are TRBV30 and TRBJ2-1, with unresolved D. V gave up 1 base and J gave up 4 bases, with 17 bases separating them. The CDR3 contains 16 residues. From germline, CDR1 is GTSNPN and CDR2 SVGIG (reference sequence). CDR3 DNA sequence: TGTGCCTGGAGTGATCGTGTCATCCCTTTATACAATGAGCAGTTCTTC. As protein: CAWSDRVIPLYNEQFF.

The chain is built from TRBV4-1 and TRBJ2-4; D remains unclear. The better agreement between TRBJ2-7 and the DNA end casts doubt on the J call. This CDR3 comprises 14 residues. Germline values: CDR1 MGHRA, CDR2 YSYEKL. The CDR3 is CASSQERTSYEQYF. The CDR3 DNA reads TGCGCCAGCAGCCAAGAGCGAACGTCCTACGAGCAGTACTTC.

The V gene is TRBV18, the J gene TRBJ2-1; D call uncertain. The CDR3 covers 16 residues. Trimming took off 1 base at V and 7 bases at J, with 17 bases between the two ends. From germline, CDR1 is KGHSH and CDR2 LQKENI. The DNA of the CDR3 is TGTGCCAGCTCACCACGGGCAATTACCCCTCTTAATGAGCAGTTCTTC. This sequence encodes CASSPRAITPLNEQFF. The full variable domain, its missing parts supplied by reference TRBV18 and TRBJ2-1, is NAGVMQNPRHLVRRRGQEARLRCSPMKGHSHVYWYRQLPEEGLKFMVYLQKENIIDESGMPKERFSAEFPKEGPSILRIQQVVRGDSAAYFCASSPRAITPLNEQFFGPGTRLTVL.

This chain links TRBV6-5 with TRBJ2-2; a weak D match, TRBD1 (9 bases). The V end was cut by 4 bases, the J end by 1 base, with 31 bases between. The CDR3 runs to 22 residues. CDR1 is MNHEY, CDR2 SVGAGI, per germline. CDR3 protein: CASSLSGGDRALLSENTGELFF. The CDR3 nucleotides read TGTGCCAGCAGTTTATCCGGGGGGGACAGGGCACTCCTCTCAGAGAACACCGGGGAGCTGTTTTTT.

The chain combines TRBV29-1 with TRBJ2-2; no reliable D call. V lost 4 bases to trimming and J lost 0 bases, with 6 bases between them. The CDR3 has 13 amino acids. The germline V gene encodes CDR1 SQVTM and CDR2 ANQGSEA. CDR3 nucleotides: TGCAGCGTTGGCTTGACGAACACCGGGGAGCTGTTTTTT. Translation: CSVGLTNTGELFF.

With respect to this clonotype: Its ends do not fully match the called genes, so a read error is possible. CDR3 DNA: TGTGCTAGCAGACTGCAGGGGCGTACGAACGAGCAGTACTTC. The encoded protein is CASRLQGRTNEQYF. V is TRBV28 and J is TRBJ2-7, with a weak D call TRBD1 (6 bases). Germline V gene data show CDR1 as MDHEN and CDR2 as SYDVKM. This CDR3 comprises 14 residues.

This clonotype was seen a handful of times. This chain links TRBV24-1 with TRBJ2-5; D is perhaps TRBD2 (5 bases). The V end was cut by 5 bases, the J end by 2 bases, with 17 bases between. This CDR3 region has 16 residues. Looked up from germline, CDR1 is KGHDR and CDR2 is SFDVKD. CDR3 loop: CATSAPGSGSQETQYF. The CDR3 bases are TGTGCCACCAGTGCCCCGGGCAGCGGCTCTCAAGAGACCCAGTACTTC.